Listed below are T cell receptor beta chains from one sample, sequenced in a study of shared clonotypes between healthy human individuals. The protocol was immunoSEQ multiplex PCR, while the TCRdb copy is restricted to in-frame clones and leaves out a portion. Of over a million clones listed, about 80% are singletons. The sequenced sample consisted of memory CD4+ T cells from PBMCs. The receptors were gathered from a man younger than 35 in good health. Some clones in this sample may be carry-over from other donors' samples. Both conserved end residues are part of each CDR3. Fields, in order: J gene, V gene, D gene, clone size, CDR3 protein, CDR3 DNA. The D gene is left open where the match is weak. Clone size is stated in some rows and not others, as once, few, many or a class when expanded.

J gene: TRBJ1-5
V gene: TRBV5-8
D gene: -
clone size: once
CDR3 protein: CASSFEGRPQHF
CDR3 DNA: TGTGCCAGCAGCTTTGAGGGGAGGCCCCAGCATTTT

J gene: TRBJ2-7
V gene: TRBV28
D gene: -
clone size: -
CDR3 protein: CASWTTAYEQYF
CDR3 DNA: TGTGCCAGCTGGACGACAGCCTACGAGCAGTACTTC

J gene: TRBJ2-6
V gene: TRBV5-1
D gene: -
clone size: -
CDR3 protein: CASSLEASSGANVLTF
CDR3 DNA: TGCGCCAGCAGCTTGGAGGCCTCCTCTGGGGCCAACGTCCTGACTTTC

J gene: TRBJ2-1
V gene: TRBV18
D gene: -
clone size: -
CDR3 protein: CASSPGAGNDEQFF
CDR3 DNA: TGTGCCAGCTCACCAGGGGCAGGGAATGATGAGCAGTTCTTC

J gene: TRBJ2-5
V gene: TRBV7-9
D gene: -
clone size: -
CDR3 protein: CASSFSETQYF
CDR3 DNA: TGTGCCAGCAGCTTTAGCGAGACCCAGTACTTC

J gene: TRBJ2-2
V gene: TRBV7-3
D gene: TRBD1
clone size: -
CDR3 protein: CASSPGTGRTGELFF
CDR3 DNA: TGTGCCAGCAGCCCCGGGACAGGGAGAACCGGGGAGCTGTTTTTT

J gene: TRBJ1-5
V gene: TRBV19
D gene: -
clone size: -
CDR3 protein: CASSIVRGDQPQHF
CDR3 DNA: TGTGCCAGTAGTATAGTACGAGGAGATCAGCCCCAGCATTTT

J gene: TRBJ1-5
V gene: TRBV6-5
D gene: -
clone size: -
CDR3 protein: CASSYSSGAGNQPQHF
CDR3 DNA: TGTGCCAGCAGTTACTCGTCAGGAGCAGGCAATCAGCCCCAGCATTTT

J gene: TRBJ2-3
V gene: TRBV5-1
D gene: -
clone size: -
CDR3 protein: CASSFSGTDTQYF
CDR3 DNA: TGCGCCAGCAGCTTTTCAGGTACAGATACGCAGTATTTT

J gene: TRBJ2-5
V gene: TRBV18
D gene: TRBD1
clone size: once
CDR3 protein: CASSPGTGGQETQYF
CDR3 DNA: TGTGCCAGCTCACCAGGCACAGGGGGTCAGGAGACCCAGTACTTC

J gene: TRBJ2-7
V gene: TRBV6-1
D gene: -
clone size: -
CDR3 protein: CASSEARGRSYEQYF
CDR3 DNA: TGTGCCAGCAGTGAAGCCCGGGGTCGCTCCTACGAGCAGTACTTC

J gene: TRBJ1-5
V gene: TRBV4-2
D gene: TRBD1
clone size: -
CDR3 protein: CASSQYYTGAQESQHF
CDR3 DNA: TGTGCCAGCAGCCAGTATTATACAGGGGCACAGGAGTCCCAGCATTTT

J gene: TRBJ1-1
V gene: TRBV6-1
D gene: TRBD1
clone size: -
CDR3 protein: CASSTTDRGYTEAFF
CDR3 DNA: TGTGCCAGCAGCACTACTGACAGGGGATACACTGAAGCTTTCTTT

J gene: TRBJ2-5
V gene: TRBV5-1
D gene: -
clone size: -
CDR3 protein: CASSFLAQETQYF
CDR3 DNA: TGCGCCAGCAGCTTCCTAGCGCAAGAGACCCAGTACTTC

J gene: TRBJ2-2
V gene: TRBV7-3
D gene: -
clone size: -
CDR3 protein: CASSLTSQGSGELFF
CDR3 DNA: TGTGCCAGCAGCTTAACGTCGCAAGGGTCCGGGGAGCTGTTTTTT

J gene: TRBJ1-4
V gene: TRBV28
D gene: TRBD1
clone size: -
CDR3 protein: CASSLGDRVNEKLFF
CDR3 DNA: TGTGCCAGCAGTTTGGGGGACAGGGTTAATGAAAAACTGTTTTTT

J gene: TRBJ2-1
V gene: TRBV5-1
D gene: TRBD1
clone size: -
CDR3 protein: CASSLGTGQNEQFF
CDR3 DNA: TGCGCCAGCAGCTTAGGGACAGGGCAGAATGAGCAGTTCTTC

J gene: TRBJ2-7
V gene: TRBV9
D gene: TRBD2
clone size: -
CDR3 protein: CASSVGLAGDSYEQYF
CDR3 DNA: TGTGCCAGCAGCGTAGGGTTGGCGGGAGATTCCTACGAGCAGTACTTC

J gene: TRBJ1-4
V gene: TRBV30
D gene: -
clone size: -
CDR3 protein: CAWSNTEYEKLFF
CDR3 DNA: TGTGCCTGGAGTAACACAGAGTATGAAAAACTGTTTTTT

J gene: TRBJ2-3
V gene: TRBV19
D gene: TRBD2
clone size: -
CDR3 protein: CASNGGGSPRTQYF
CDR3 DNA: TGTGCCAGTAATGGCGGGGGGAGCCCAAGGACGCAGTATTTT

J gene: TRBJ2-7
V gene: TRBV28
D gene: -
clone size: -
CDR3 protein: CASSSGPSPYEQYF
CDR3 DNA: TGTGCCAGCAGTTCAGGACCCAGCCCCTACGAGCAGTACTTC

J gene: TRBJ2-3
V gene: TRBV10-3
D gene: -
clone size: -
CDR3 protein: CAISLDTDTQYF
CDR3 DNA: TGTGCCATCAGTCTGGACACAGATACGCAGTATTTT

J gene: TRBJ2-6
V gene: TRBV19
D gene: TRBD2
clone size: -
CDR3 protein: CASSITSGRGGANVLTF
CDR3 DNA: TGTGCCAGTAGTATCACTAGCGGGAGAGGTGGGGCCAACGTCCTGACTTTC

J gene: TRBJ2-7
V gene: TRBV9
D gene: TRBD1
clone size: -
CDR3 protein: CASSVRTGVYEQYF
CDR3 DNA: TGTGCCAGCAGCGTTCGGACAGGGGTCTACGAGCAGTACTTC

J gene: TRBJ1-2
V gene: TRBV4-2
D gene: -
clone size: few
CDR3 protein: CASSQLSEARPIDGYTF
CDR3 DNA: TGTGCCAGCAGCCAACTAAGCGAGGCGCGTCCGATTGATGGCTACACCTTC

J gene: TRBJ1-2
V gene: TRBV5-1
D gene: TRBD1
clone size: -
CDR3 protein: CASSLGTGGNYGYTF
CDR3 DNA: TGCGCCAGCAGCTTGGGGACAGGGGGAAACTATGGCTACACCTTC

J gene: TRBJ2-6
V gene: TRBV5-1
D gene: TRBD1
clone size: -
CDR3 protein: CASSPTGVGANVLTF
CDR3 DNA: TGCGCCAGCAGCCCAACAGGGGTTGGGGCCAACGTCCTGACTTTC

J gene: TRBJ2-7
V gene: TRBV11-2
D gene: TRBD1
clone size: -
CDR3 protein: CASSLSWDRVAYEQYF
CDR3 DNA: TGTGCCAGCAGCTTATCCTGGGACAGGGTGGCCTACGAGCAGTACTTC

J gene: TRBJ2-2
V gene: TRBV7-3
D gene: -
clone size: -
CDR3 protein: CASSLGAMGNTGELFF
CDR3 DNA: TGTGCCAGCAGCTTGGGGGCAATGGGGAACACCGGGGAGCTGTTTTTT

J gene: TRBJ1-5
V gene: TRBV5-4
D gene: -
clone size: -
CDR3 protein: CASSKDRDPVQPQHF
CDR3 DNA: TGTGCCAGCAGCAAAGACAGAGACCCCGTCCAGCCCCAGCATTTT

J gene: TRBJ1-5
V gene: TRBV10-1
D gene: -
clone size: -
CDR3 protein: CASSDSGLGQPQHF
CDR3 DNA: TGCGCCAGCAGTGATTCAGGGTTAGGTCAGCCCCAGCATTTT